The 27 T cell receptor beta chains given below trace back to one sample, sequenced in a study of control samples from healthy donors and cancer patients. Produced via immunoSEQ multiplex PCR; TCRdb's table is partial and in-frame only. The sample has fewer than 25,000 clones, 65% to 90% seen once; the top ten hold 27%. Sequencing used PBMCs. The receptor set was obtained from a man in his fifties or sixties with head and neck cancer.

The chain links TRBV28 to TRBJ2-5, with TRBD2 identical over 7 bases. J gave up 1 base and V 4 bases, and 9 bases lay outside the gene matches. The CDR3 is made up of 16 amino acids. The germline V gene has CDR1 MDHEN and CDR2 SYDVKM. CDR3 nucleotide sequence: TGTGCCAGCAGTTCCCCACGGACTAGAGGCCAAGAGACCCAGTACTTC. Protein product: CASSSPRTRGQETQYF.

The chain employs TRBV27 and TRBJ2-1; D possibly uses TRBD1 or TRBD2 (5 bases each). This CDR3 spans 15 amino acids. Germline lookup yields CDR1 MNHEY and CDR2 SMNVEV (reference sequence). V gave up 5 bases and J gave up 3 bases, with 14 bases separating them. CDR3 protein: CASSPKGTVYNEQFF. DNA of the CDR3: TGTGCCAGCAGTCCAAAAGGGACGGTCTACAATGAGCAGTTCTTC.

This clone was picked up one time. The chain carries TRBV6-5 and TRBJ1-1, with D unresolved. Germline V CDR1 and CDR2: MNHEY, SVGAGI. CDR3 size: 16 residues. V was clipped by 0 bases and J by 7 bases, with 18 bases between them. The chain's CDR3 is CASSYSGSAVGIEAFF. As DNA, the CDR3 is TGTGCCAGCAGTTACTCGGGATCGGCAGTAGGGATTGAAGCTTTCTTT.

The chain links TRBV10-3 to TRBJ2-7, with D perhaps assigned TRBD1 or TRBD2 (5 bases each). The CDR3 is 16 residues long. Germline V lookup: CDR1 ENHRY, CDR2 SYGVKD. V gave up 4 bases and J gave up 2 bases, with 18 bases separating them. The CDR3 coding sequence is TGTGCCATCAGTGGATCCCGGGACGCGAAAACCTACGAGCAGTACTTC. It translates to CAISGSRDAKTYEQYF.

The chain employs TRBV28 and TRBJ2-7; 10 bases agree with TRBD1. The CDR3 is 17 residues long. Germline CDR1 reads MDHEN; CDR2 reads SYDVKM. The V and J ends lost 5 bases and 2 bases, in that order; junction bases with no gene match: 12. CDR3 amino acids: CASSPQNRDRGPYEQYF. As DNA, the CDR3 is TGTGCCAGCAGTCCCCAAAACCGGGACAGGGGACCCTACGAGCAGTACTTC. Supplemented by reference TRBV28 and TRBJ2-7, the full variable domain reads DVKVTQSSRYLVKRTGEKVFLECVQDMDHENMFWYRQDPGLGLRLIYFSYDVKMKEKGDIPEGYSVSREKKERFSLILESASTNQTSMYLCASSPQNRDRGPYEQYFGPGTRLTVT.

The chain is built from TRBV30 and TRBJ2-1, with D unresolved. CDR1 and CDR2 from the germline V gene are GTSNPN and SVGIG (reference sequence). Trimming removed 2 bases at V and 10 bases at J, with 9 bases between. This CDR3 is 11 amino acids long. CDR3 region: CAWSLRREQFF. CDR3 bases: TGTGCCTGGAGTTTGAGGCGCGAGCAGTTCTTC. The whole variable domain, remainder taken from reference TRBV30 and TRBJ2-1, is SQTIHQWPATLVQPVGSPLSLECTVEGTSNPNLYWYRQAAGRGLQLLFYSVGIGQISSEVPQNLSASRPQDRQFILSSKKLLLSDSGFYLCAWSLRREQFFGPGTRLTVL.

This rearrangement joins TRBV6-1 to TRBJ1-1; D uncertain. The CDR3 extends over 14 amino acids. The germline V and J ends were trimmed by 2 bases and 0 bases, with 7 bases remaining between them. CDR1 and CDR2 (germline): MNHNS, SASEGT. Here the CDR3 reads CASSEIVLNTEAFF. The DNA for the CDR3 is TGTGCCAGCAGTGAAATAGTTCTGAACACTGAAGCTTTCTTT.

Notes on this clone: A junction end diverges from the germline sequence, so it may reflect a read error. V usage is TRBV5-4 and J usage is TRBJ1-6; D is uncertain. CDR3 size: 12 residues. From germline, CDR1 is SGHNT and CDR2 YYREEE (reference sequence). The chain's CDR3 is CTSSSENSPLHF. CDR3 in DNA: TGTACCAGCAGCTCAGAAAATTCACCCCTCCACTTT.

This clone was observed once. A read error may produce the germline difference seen at one junction end. This chain connects TRBV5-1 to TRBJ1-2, with D maybe TRBD1 (6 bases). This CDR3 spans 17 amino acids. CDR1 is SGHRS, CDR2 YFSETQ, per germline. This CDR3 reads CASSSASMGQSGYGYTF. The CDR3 DNA follows: TGCGCCAGCAGCTCTGCCAGTATGGGACAAAGTGGCTATGGCTACACCTTT.

The chain couples TRBV13 to TRBJ2-7, with D possibly TRBD2 on 5 matching bases. Trimming shortened V by 5 bases and J by 2 bases, and 13 bases separated the two germline ends. This CDR3 contains 14 residues. CDR1 and CDR2 (germline): PRHDT, FYEKMQ (reference sequence). CDR3 protein: CASSPRGAPYEQYF. In nucleotides, the CDR3 is TGTGCCAGCAGCCCTCGGGGAGCTCCCTACGAGCAGTACTTC.

V is TRBV5-1 and J is TRBJ2-7; weak D call: TRBD1 (5 bases). The germline CDR1 and CDR2 sequences are SGHRS and YFSETQ. V was shortened by 3 bases and J by 0 bases, with 16 bases between the two germline ends. The CDR3 covers 16 residues. CDR3 loop: CASSSNDRFLSYEQYF. Here the CDR3 DNA reads TGCGCCAGCAGCTCAAACGACAGATTCCTCTCCTACGAGCAGTACTTC.

The chain employs TRBV13 and TRBJ1-6; TRBD1 might be the D (5 bases). Germline-derived CDR1 and CDR2 are PRHDT and FYEKMQ (reference sequence). CDR3 size: 16 residues. Trimming pared 5 bases from V and 8 bases from J, leaving 19 bases between. The chain's CDR3 is CASSRRGGLGDSPLHF. The CDR3, as DNA: TGTGCCAGCAGCCGCCGAGGTGGTTTGGGGGATTCACCCCTCCACTTT.

This clone was seen just once. The J gene is TRBJ2-7, the V gene TRBV10-3; D possibly corresponds to TRBD1 (5 bases). The CDR3 has 14 amino acids. V was clipped by 4 bases and J by 0 bases, with 10 bases between them. Germline CDR1 reads ENHRY; CDR2 reads SYGVKD. CDR3 amino acids: CAISATDNSYEQYF. The CDR3 region has the DNA TGTGCCATCAGTGCAACGGACAACTCCTACGAGCAGTACTTC.

The chain carries TRBV5-1 and TRBJ1-2, with TRBD1 matching 10 bases. The CDR3 consists of 15 residues. With V trimmed by 6 bases and J by 1 base, 6 bases remained unmatched. The germline V gene has CDR1 SGHRS and CDR2 YFSETQ. This chain's CDR3 is CASTRTGGSNYGYTF. DNA for the CDR3: TGCGCCAGCACCCGGACAGGGGGAAGTAACTATGGCTACACCTTC.

This sequence joins TRBV7-2 and TRBJ2-2; D is unclear. This CDR3 is 13 amino acids long. Trimming removed 2 bases at V and 5 bases at J, with 6 bases between. Germline V CDR1 and CDR2: SGHTA, FQGNSA. CDR3 sequence: CASSLLPTGELFF. CDR3 DNA: TGTGCCAGCAGCTTATTACCAACCGGGGAGCTGTTTTTT.

The J gene is TRBJ2-1, the V gene TRBV10-2; the D gene is possibly TRBD1 (6 bases). The V gene's germline CDR1 is WSHSY and CDR2 SAAADI. This CDR3 is 16 amino acids long. Trimming removed 0 bases at V and 2 bases at J, with 11 bases between. The CDR3 here is CASSESQGGAYNEQFF. The CDR3 bases are TGCGCCAGCAGTGAGTCACAGGGTGGGGCCTACAATGAGCAGTTCTTC.

Concerning this clone itself: Sequence at one end of the junction differs from germline and may be a read error. The CDR3 region is CASSSGITGADAFF. CDR3 DNA sequence: TGTGCCAGCAGCTCAGGGATTACAGGGGCTGACGCTTTCTTT. The chain recombines TRBV7-9 with TRBJ1-1; 7 bases line up with TRBD1. The CDR3 has 14 residues. CDR1 is SEHNR, CDR2 FQNEAQ, per germline (reference sequence).

This chain joins TRBV6-1 and TRBJ2-1, with D maybe TRBD2 (5 bases). Germline assignment: CDR1 MNHNS and CDR2 SASEGT. Trimming removed 1 base at V and 10 bases at J, with 17 bases between. The CDR3 has 15 amino acids. This chain's CDR3 is CASSEGWARDREQFF. DNA of the CDR3: TGTGCCAGCAGTGAAGGCTGGGCGAGGGATAGGGAGCAGTTCTTC.

The genes are TRBV9 and TRBJ1-4; D ambiguous. Germline loops: CDR1 SGDLS, CDR2 YYNGEE. The CDR3 sequence is 14 residues long. Trimming removed 0 bases at V and 2 bases at J, with 5 bases between. CDR3 in amino acids: CASSVGRTNEKLFF. CDR3 nucleotides: TGTGCCAGCAGCGTAGGCCGTACTAATGAAAAACTGTTTTTT.

This chain uses TRBV10-3 with TRBJ2-3, with 10 bases lining up with TRBD2. The germline CDR1 and CDR2 sequences are ENHRY and SYGVKD. V lost 2 bases and J lost 11; bases outside the gene matches: 7. The CDR3 runs to 14 residues. The CDR3 region has the DNA TGTGCCATCAGTGAGAGGACTAGCGGTGGAGGGCAGTATTTT. This translates into CAISERTSGGGQYF.

In nucleotides, the CDR3 is TGTGCCAGCACCAGGGGGCCTTATAGCAATCAGCCCCAGCATTTT. Translating gives CASTRGPYSNQPQHF. The rearrangement links TRBV9 to TRBJ1-5; 8 nucleotides align to TRBD1. The CDR3 is made up of 15 amino acids. Germline CDR1 reads SGDLS; CDR2 reads YYNGEE. Trimming cost V 6 bases and J 0 bases; bases outside gene matches: 5.

The genes are TRBV10-3 and TRBJ2-1; TRBD2 matches at 8 bases. The J segment lost 4 bases and the V segment lost 5 bases, leaving 7 bases of the junction unmatched. Per germline, CDR1 ENHRY and CDR2 SYGVKD. CDR3 length: 15 residues. CDR3 bases: TGTGCCATCAGTTCGCGTAGCGGGGAATACAATGAGCAGTTCTTC. Amino acids: CAISSRSGEYNEQFF.

The chain couples TRBV3-1 (or the pseudogene TRBV3-2) to TRBJ1-2; a weak D match, TRBD1 (5 bases). The CDR3 extends over 15 amino acids. Germline CDR1 and CDR2: LGHDT and YNNKEL (reference sequence). The germline V and J ends were trimmed by 0 bases and 4 bases, with 12 bases remaining between them. CDR3 in DNA: TGTGCCAGCAGCCAAGAGACCCGGGGGGTCTATGGCTACACCTTC. Translating it yields CASSQETRGVYGYTF.

CDR3 in DNA: TGCGCCAGCAGCAAGGATAGCAATCAGCCCCAGCATTTT. Its translation: CASSKDSNQPQHF. The gene calls are TRBV5-1 and TRBJ1-5; D is undetermined. The V end was cut by 4 bases, the J end by 0 bases, with 5 bases between. This CDR3 has 13 residues. From germline, CDR1 is SGHRS and CDR2 YFSETQ.

The V gene is TRBV6-5, the J gene TRBJ1-6; TRBD1 matches at 7 bases. The CDR3 is 16 amino acids. V shed 2 bases, J shed 10 bases, and the junction held 11 bases outside the gene matches. Germline-derived CDR1 and CDR2 are MNHEY and SVGAGI. In DNA, the CDR3 is TGTGCCAGCAGTTACGGTTTTGGGTCAGGGGGATCACCCCTCCACTTT. Its translation is CASSYGFGSGGSPLHF.

This chain joins TRBV6-5 and TRBJ2-5; D call uncertain. Looked up from germline, CDR1 is MNHEY and CDR2 is SVGAGI. The ends were cut back, 2 bases at V and 4 bases at J, with 11 bases in the middle. There are 14 residues in the CDR3. The CDR3 spells CASSYGISRETQYF. The CDR3 nucleotides read TGTGCCAGCAGTTACGGGATTTCCAGAGAGACCCAGTACTTC.

CDR3 protein: CASSRRGSGTDTQYF. CDR3 DNA: TGTGCCAGCAGTCGCCGGGGGAGCGGCACAGATACGCAGTATTTT. This rearrangement joins TRBV7-2 to TRBJ2-3, with D possibly being TRBD2 (6 bases). CDR3 length: 15 amino acids. The germline gives CDR1 SGHTA, CDR2 FQGNSA. Trimming removed 6 bases at V and 1 base at J, with 14 bases between.